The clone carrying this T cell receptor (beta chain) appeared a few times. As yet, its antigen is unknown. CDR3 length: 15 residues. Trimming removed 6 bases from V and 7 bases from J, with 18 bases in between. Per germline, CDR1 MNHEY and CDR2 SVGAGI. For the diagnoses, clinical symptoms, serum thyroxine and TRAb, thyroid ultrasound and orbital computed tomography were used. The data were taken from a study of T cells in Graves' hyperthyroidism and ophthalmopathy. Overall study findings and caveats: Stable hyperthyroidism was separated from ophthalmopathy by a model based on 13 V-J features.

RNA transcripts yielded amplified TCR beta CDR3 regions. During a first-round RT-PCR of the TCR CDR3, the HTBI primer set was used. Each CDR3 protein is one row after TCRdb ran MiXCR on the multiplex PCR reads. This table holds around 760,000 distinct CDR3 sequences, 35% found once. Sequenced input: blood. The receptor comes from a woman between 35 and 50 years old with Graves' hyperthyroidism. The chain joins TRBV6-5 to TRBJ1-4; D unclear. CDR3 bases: TGTGCCAGCAGCTTCCTCTCCACAGAGGGTGAAAAACTGTTTTTT. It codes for CASSFLSTEGEKLFF.